The rows below give T cell receptor beta chains drawn from one sample of a study of T cell repertoires in cytomegalovirus infection. MiXCR, applied by TCRdb to the reads, yields one record per CDR3 protein. Of 150,000 to 200,000 distinct CDR3 sequences in the sample, approximately 14% were seen once. Sequenced sample: PBMCs. The source is a human donor in good health (CMV status not recorded). Some clones in this sample may be carry-over from other donors' samples. The CDR3 runs from the conserved cysteine through the conserved F or W. The D gene is left open where the match is weak. A clone size is listed for some rows: how often the clone was seen (once, few, many), or a class if it is expanded.

J gene,V gene,clone size,D gene,CDR3 protein,CDR3 DNA
TRBJ1-5,TRBV28,.,.,CAIGSATGENQPQHF,TGTGCCATCGGATCGGCGACAGGAGAGAATCAGCCCCAGCATTTT
TRBJ1-1,TRBV7-2,many,.,CASSLRGESPPSNEAFF,TGTGCCAGCAGCTTAAGGGGGGAGAGCCCCCCTTCGAATGAAGCTTTCTTT
TRBJ2-1,TRBV7-2,many,TRBD2,CASSTGLASSYNEQFF,TGTGCCAGCAGCACCGGACTAGCGAGCTCCTACAATGAGCAGTTCTTC
TRBJ2-7,TRBV11-2,.,.,CASSFDGAREQYF,TGTGCCAGCAGCTTTGACGGGGCTCGGGAGCAGTACTTC
TRBJ2-2,TRBV5-1,few,TRBD2,CASSPITSESGELFF,TGCGCCAGCAGCCCCATTACTAGCGAGTCCGGGGAGCTGTTTTTT
TRBJ2-7,TRBV29-1,.,TRBD1,CSVLDRARAYEQYF,TGCAGCGTCCTGGACAGGGCGAGGGCCTACGAGCAGTACTTC
TRBJ1-2,TRBV14,.,.,CASSQRVDLTYGYTF,TGTGCCAGCAGCCAAAGAGTCGATCTTACCTATGGCTACACCTTC
TRBJ1-1,TRBV3-1,many,.,CASRLTLENTEAFF,TGTGCCAGCAGGTTGACACTCGAGAACACTGAAGCTTTCTTT
TRBJ2-7,TRBV7-2,many,.,CASSFGALRLYEQYF,TGTGCCAGCAGCTTTGGAGCGCTACGACTCTACGAGCAGTACTTC
TRBJ1-3,TRBV7-8,many,.,CASSLSRGSGNTIYF,TGTGCCAGCAGCTTAAGTAGGGGCTCTGGAAACACCATATATTTT
TRBJ1-1,TRBV29-1,.,.,CSVLTHGGLWTEAFF,TGCAGCGTCCTCACTCACGGGGGGCTTTGGACTGAAGCTTTCTTT
TRBJ2-7,TRBV29-1,few,.,CSVEAYEQYF,TGCAGCGTTGAAGCCTACGAGCAGTACTTC
TRBJ2-2,TRBV3-1,.,TRBD1,CASSQETGLAGELFF,TGTGCCAGCAGCCAAGAGACAGGGTTAGCCGGGGAGCTGTTTTTT
TRBJ2-5,TRBV14,few,TRBD2,CASSQVLNGRAGETQYF,TGTGCCAGCAGCCAAGTCCTGAACGGGAGGGCCGGAGAGACCCAGTACTTC
TRBJ2-4,TRBV28,few,.,CASSPDEGAKNIQYF,TGTGCCAGCAGTCCCGATGAGGGAGCCAAAAACATTCAGTACTTC
TRBJ1-5,TRBV20-1,.,.,CSATGGNQPQHF,TGCAGTGCTACAGGGGGCAATCAGCCCCAGCATTTT
TRBJ1-2,TRBV29-1,.,.,CSVEVNYGYTF,TGCAGCGTTGAAGTCAACTATGGCTACACCTTC
TRBJ1-1,TRBV28,many,.,CASSLPAGFEAFF,TGTGCCAGCAGCTTACCCGCGGGGTTTGAAGCTTTCTTT
TRBJ2-7,TRBV4-1,.,.,CASSLGTSGSYEQNF,TGCGCCAGCAGCCTAGGGACGTCCGGTTCCTACGAGCAGAACTTC
TRBJ2-7,TRBV24-1,few,TRBD2,CATSEGTSGAGRQYF,TGTGCCACCAGTGAAGGGACTAGCGGAGCCGGGCGGCAGTACTTC
TRBJ2-3,TRBV29-1,.,.,CSVANRGTDTQYF,TGCAGCGTTGCCAACAGGGGCACAGATACGCAGTATTTT
TRBJ1-1,TRBV7-4,.,.,CASSLNPSGSEAFF,TGTGCCAGCAGCTTAAACCCCTCAGGCTCTGAAGCTTTCTTT
TRBJ2-1,TRBV14,many,.,CASSQDNSGTSYNEQFF,TGTGCCAGCAGCCAAGATAATAGTGGGACCTCCTACAATGAGCAGTTCTTC
TRBJ2-7,TRBV20-1,.,.,CSARDYSDSYEQYF,TGCAGTGCTAGAGATTACAGCGACTCATACGAGCAGTACTTC
TRBJ1-2,TRBV28,.,.,CASSFSDRHYGYTF,TGTGCCAGCAGTTTTAGCGACAGGCACTATGGCTACACCTTC
TRBJ2-5,TRBV7-3,many,.,CASSPQGGSQETQYF,TGTGCCAGCAGCCCCCAGGGGGGGAGCCAAGAGACCCAGTACTTC
TRBJ2-3,TRBV7-2,few,.,CASSFLGPRDTQYF,TGTGCCAGCAGCTTCCTGGGCCCGCGGGATACGCAGTATTTT
TRBJ2-2,TRBV19,many,TRBD1,CASPGTGNPGELFF,TGTGCCAGTCCCGGGACAGGGAATCCCGGGGAGCTGTTTTTT
TRBJ1-5,TRBV28,.,.,CASSPLYSNQPQHF,TGTGCCAGCAGCCCCCTATATAGCAATCAGCCCCAGCATTTT
TRBJ2-1,TRBV28,many,TRBD1,CASSFGQGAGGSDEQFF,TGTGCCAGCAGTTTCGGACAGGGGGCGGGCGGGAGCGATGAGCAGTTCTTC
TRBJ2-3,TRBV7-8,many,TRBD2,CASSLTAGVDTQYF,TGTGCCAGCAGCTTAACAGCGGGAGTCGATACGCAGTATTTT
TRBJ1-1,TRBV15,few,.,CATSRARGYTEAFF,TGTGCCACCAGCAGAGCCCGGGGATACACTGAAGCTTTCTTT
TRBJ1-5,TRBV29-1,.,.,CSAGGGSNQPQHF,TGCAGCGCCGGGGGTGGGAGCAATCAGCCCCAGCATTTT
TRBJ1-1,TRBV5-4,.,TRBD1,CASSDGQGRTEAFF,TGTGCCAGCAGCGATGGACAGGGACGCACTGAAGCTTTCTTT
TRBJ1-1,TRBV14,few,TRBD1,CASSQDKGQVYTEAFF,TGTGCCAGCAGCCAAGATAAGGGACAGGTGTACACTGAAGCTTTCTTT
TRBJ1-1,TRBV7-2,many,.,CASSLRRGGNTEAFF,TGTGCCAGCAGCTTAAGAAGAGGGGGGAACACTGAAGCTTTCTTT
TRBJ2-7,TRBV7-9,.,.,CASSFGRGGYEQYF,TGTGCCAGCAGCTTCGGGAGAGGGGGCTACGAGCAGTACTTC
TRBJ2-1,TRBV29-1,.,TRBD2,CSVEGTSGYNEQFF,TGCAGCGTTGAAGGGACTAGCGGATACAATGAGCAGTTCTTC
TRBJ1-5,TRBV7-2,.,TRBD1,CASSLGQGSFMNQPQHF,TGTGCCAGCAGCTTAGGACAGGGAAGCTTTATGAATCAGCCCCAGCATTTT
TRBJ1-6,TRBV28,many,.,CASSEEGHSYNSPLHF,TGTGCCAGCAGTGAAGAAGGACACTCCTATAATTCACCCCTCCACTTT
TRBJ1-1,TRBV12-3/TRBV12-4,.,.,CASSVTRDTEAFF,TGTGCCAGCAGCGTCACCAGGGACACTGAAGCTTTCTTT
TRBJ2-3,TRBV4-1,few,TRBD2,CASSSGRDTQYF,TGCGCCAGCAGCTCCGGGAGGGATACGCAGTATTTT
TRBJ1-5,TRBV7-9,few,.,CASSEQDGDNQPQHF,TGTGCCAGCAGTGAACAGGATGGGGACAATCAGCCCCAGCATTTT
TRBJ2-2,TRBV29-1,few,.,CSVEWQRNTGELFF,TGCAGCGTTGAGTGGCAGAGAAACACCGGGGAGCTGTTTTTT
TRBJ2-1,TRBV7-8,many,.,CASSTGTDKQFF,TGTGCCAGCAGCACAGGGACGGATAAGCAGTTCTTC
TRBJ2-5,TRBV14,few,.,CASSGELWETQYF,TGTGCCAGCAGCGGTGAACTGTGGGAGACCCAGTACTTC
TRBJ2-7,TRBV7-9,many,TRBD1,CASSPPLRDRGSYEQYF,TGTGCCAGCAGCCCCCCACTCCGGGACAGGGGCTCCTACGAGCAGTACTTC
TRBJ2-3,TRBV14,few,TRBD2,CASSQLLASTDTQYF,TGTGCCAGCAGCCAACTACTAGCGTCTACAGATACGCAGTATTTT
TRBJ2-2,TRBV5-4,many,TRBD1,CASSLDRGGTGELFF,TGTGCCAGCAGCTTGGACAGGGGTGGCACCGGGGAGCTGTTTTTT
TRBJ2-7,TRBV20-1,.,TRBD1,CSAPGTGDDEQYF,TGCAGTGCTCCCGGGACAGGGGACGACGAGCAGTACTTC
TRBJ2-2,TRBV5-1,once,.,CASIGPGSAPGELFF,TGCGCCAGCATAGGACCGGGTTCCGCTCCCGGGGAGCTGTTTTTT